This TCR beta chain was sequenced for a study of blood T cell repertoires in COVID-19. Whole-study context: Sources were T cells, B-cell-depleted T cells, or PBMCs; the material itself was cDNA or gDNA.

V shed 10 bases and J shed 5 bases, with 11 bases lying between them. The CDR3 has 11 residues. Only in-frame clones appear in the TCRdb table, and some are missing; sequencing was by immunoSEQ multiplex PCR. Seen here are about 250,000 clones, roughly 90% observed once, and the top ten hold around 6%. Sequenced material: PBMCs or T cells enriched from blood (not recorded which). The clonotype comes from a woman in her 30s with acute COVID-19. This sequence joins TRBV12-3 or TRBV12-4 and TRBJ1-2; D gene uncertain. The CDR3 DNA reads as TGTGCCATTTCCTCTTTTTATGGCTACACCTTC. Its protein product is CAISSFYGYTF.